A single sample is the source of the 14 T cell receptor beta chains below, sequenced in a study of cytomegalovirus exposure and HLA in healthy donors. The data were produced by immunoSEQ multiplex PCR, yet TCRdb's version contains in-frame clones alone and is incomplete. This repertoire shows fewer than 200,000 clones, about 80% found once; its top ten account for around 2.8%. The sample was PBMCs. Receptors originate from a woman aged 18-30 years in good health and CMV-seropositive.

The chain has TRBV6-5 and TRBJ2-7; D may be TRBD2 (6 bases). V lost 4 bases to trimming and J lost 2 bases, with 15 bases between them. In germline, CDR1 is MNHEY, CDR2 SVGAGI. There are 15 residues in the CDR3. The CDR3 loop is CASSWTGTGTYEQYF. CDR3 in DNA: TGTGCCAGCAGTTGGACCGGGACTGGGACCTACGAGCAGTACTTC.

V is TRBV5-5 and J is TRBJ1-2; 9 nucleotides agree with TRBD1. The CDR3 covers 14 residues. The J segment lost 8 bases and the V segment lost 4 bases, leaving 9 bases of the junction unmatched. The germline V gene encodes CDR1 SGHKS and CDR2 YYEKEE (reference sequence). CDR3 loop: CASSPGTGLYGYTF. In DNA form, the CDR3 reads TGTGCCAGCAGCCCTGGGACAGGGTTATACGGCTACACCTTC.

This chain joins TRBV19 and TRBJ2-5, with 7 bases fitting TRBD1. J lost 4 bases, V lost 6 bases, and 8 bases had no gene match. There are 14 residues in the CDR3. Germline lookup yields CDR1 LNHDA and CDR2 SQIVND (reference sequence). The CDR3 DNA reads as TGTGCCAGTAGCCACAGAGGGGGCTCAGAGACCCAGTACTTC. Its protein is CASSHRGGSETQYF.

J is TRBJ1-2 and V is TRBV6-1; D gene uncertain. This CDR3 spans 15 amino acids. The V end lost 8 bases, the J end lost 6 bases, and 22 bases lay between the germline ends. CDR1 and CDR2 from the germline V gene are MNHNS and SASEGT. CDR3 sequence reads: CASYGSNHHSNGYTF. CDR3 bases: TGTGCCAGCTACGGTTCGAACCACCACTCCAATGGCTACACCTTC.

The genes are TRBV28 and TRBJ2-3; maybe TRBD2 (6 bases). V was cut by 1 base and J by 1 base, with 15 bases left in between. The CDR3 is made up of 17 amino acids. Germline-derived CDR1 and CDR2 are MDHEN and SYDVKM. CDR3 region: CASSLSGGVGGTDTQYF. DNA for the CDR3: TGTGCCAGCAGTTTATCCGGAGGGGTCGGCGGCACAGATACGCAGTATTTT.

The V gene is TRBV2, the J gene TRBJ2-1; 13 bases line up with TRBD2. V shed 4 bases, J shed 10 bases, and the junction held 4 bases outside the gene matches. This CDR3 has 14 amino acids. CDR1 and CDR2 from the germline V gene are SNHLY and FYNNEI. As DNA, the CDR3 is TGTGCCAGCAGTGCGACTAGCGGGGGGAGGGAGCAGTTCTTC. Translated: CASSATSGGREQFF.

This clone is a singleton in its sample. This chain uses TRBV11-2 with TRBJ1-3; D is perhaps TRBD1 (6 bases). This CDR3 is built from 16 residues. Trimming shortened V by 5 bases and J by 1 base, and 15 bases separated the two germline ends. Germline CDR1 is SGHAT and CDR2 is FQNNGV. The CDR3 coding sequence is TGTGCCAGCAGCCACATCCAGGGGTCGTCTGGAAACACCATATATTTT. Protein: CASSHIQGSSGNTIYF.

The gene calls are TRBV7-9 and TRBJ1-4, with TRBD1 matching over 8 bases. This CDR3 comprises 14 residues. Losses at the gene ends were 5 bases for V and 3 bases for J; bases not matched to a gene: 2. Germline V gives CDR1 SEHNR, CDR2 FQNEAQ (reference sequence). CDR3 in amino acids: CASSRTGSNEKLFF. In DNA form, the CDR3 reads TGTGCCAGCAGCCGGACAGGGTCTAATGAAAAACTGTTTTTT. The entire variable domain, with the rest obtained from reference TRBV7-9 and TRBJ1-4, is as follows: DTGVSQNPRHKITKRGQNVTFRCDPISEHNRLYWYRQTLGQGPEFLTYFQNEAQLEKSRLLSDRFSAERPKGSFSTLEIQRTEQGDSAMYLCASSRTGSNEKLFFGSGTQLSVL.

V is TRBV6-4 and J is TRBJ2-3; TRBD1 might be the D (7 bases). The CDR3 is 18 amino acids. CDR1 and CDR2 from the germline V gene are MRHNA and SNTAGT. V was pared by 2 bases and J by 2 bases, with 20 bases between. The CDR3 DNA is TGTGCCAGCAGTGACGGTTCTGGAGGGGGCGCCGTCACAGATACGCAGTATTTT. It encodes CASSDGSGGGAVTDTQYF.

In DNA, the CDR3 is TGTGCCAGCAGCTTTCTCCTCGCACGGTACGAGCAGTACTTC. It translates to CASSFLLARYEQYF. The chain is built from TRBV5-5 and TRBJ2-7; D is unclear. Germline V gene data show CDR1 as SGHKS and CDR2 as YYEKEE (reference sequence). Trimming cost V 2 bases and J 4 bases, with 13 bases left between them. The CDR3 loop spans 14 amino acids.

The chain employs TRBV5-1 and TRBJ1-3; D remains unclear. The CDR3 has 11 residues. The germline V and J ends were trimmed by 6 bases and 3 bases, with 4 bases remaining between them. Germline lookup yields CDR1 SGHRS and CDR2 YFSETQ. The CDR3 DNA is TGCGCCAGCATCGGTGGAAACACCATATATTTT. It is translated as CASIGGNTIYF.

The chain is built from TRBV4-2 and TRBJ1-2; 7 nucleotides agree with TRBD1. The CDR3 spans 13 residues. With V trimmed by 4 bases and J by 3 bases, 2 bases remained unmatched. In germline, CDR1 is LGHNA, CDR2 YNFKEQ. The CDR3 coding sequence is TGTGCCAGCAGCCGCACAGGGGACTATGGCTACACCTTC. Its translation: CASSRTGDYGYTF.

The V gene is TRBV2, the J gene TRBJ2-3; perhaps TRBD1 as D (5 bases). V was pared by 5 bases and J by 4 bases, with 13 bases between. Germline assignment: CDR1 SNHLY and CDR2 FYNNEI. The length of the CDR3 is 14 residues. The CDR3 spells CASSLKTESDTQYF. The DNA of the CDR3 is TGTGCCAGCAGTCTAAAGACAGAGTCAGATACGCAGTATTTT.

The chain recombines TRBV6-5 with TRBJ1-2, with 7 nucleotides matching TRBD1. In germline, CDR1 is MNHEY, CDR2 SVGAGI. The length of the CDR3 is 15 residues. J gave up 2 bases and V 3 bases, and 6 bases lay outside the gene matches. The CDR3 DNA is TGTGCCAGCAGTTATAGTCGACAGGGCAACTATGGCTACACCTTC. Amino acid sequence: CASSYSRQGNYGYTF.